The present TCR beta chain was sequenced within a study of blood T cell repertoires in COVID-19. Study-level background: Acute and convalescent COVID-19 samples came from the United States, Italy and Spain. T cells, B-cell-depleted T cells, or PBMCs supplied cDNA or gDNA.

V trimming: 3 bases; J trimming: 3 bases; junction bases outside the gene matches: 10. Germline values: CDR1 LGHNA, CDR2 YNFKEQ. The CDR3 is 17 amino acids. Measured with immunoSEQ multiplex PCR; TCRdb has only the in-frame clones, and not every one. The table lists approximately 230,000 clones, over 80% of them singletons. All enrollees were roughly 18 to 90 years old and from under 25 US areas. Two negative PCRs, clearance, or symptom resolution were required of recovered Cohort 3 donors. The sequence was collected from a woman aged 18-29 years who had recovered from COVID-19. Material: PBMCs or T cells enriched from blood (not recorded which). The chain combines TRBV4-2 with TRBJ2-2, with 7 nucleotides matching TRBD1. CDR3 sequence reads: CASSQGKTGAHTGELFF. CDR3 in DNA: TGTGCCAGCAGCCAGGGAAAAACAGGGGCCCACACCGGGGAGCTGTTTTTT.